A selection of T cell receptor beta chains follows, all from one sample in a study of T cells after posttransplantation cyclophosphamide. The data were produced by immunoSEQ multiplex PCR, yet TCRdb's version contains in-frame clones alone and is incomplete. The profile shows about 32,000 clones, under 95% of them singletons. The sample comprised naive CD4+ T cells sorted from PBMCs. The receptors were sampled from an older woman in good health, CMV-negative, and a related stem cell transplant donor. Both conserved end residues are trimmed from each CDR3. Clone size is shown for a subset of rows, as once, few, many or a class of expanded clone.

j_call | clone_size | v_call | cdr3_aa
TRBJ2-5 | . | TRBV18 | ASSPDGLTQY
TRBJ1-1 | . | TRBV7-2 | ASSFSGDTEAF
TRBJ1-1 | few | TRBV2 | ASSGGQVTEAF
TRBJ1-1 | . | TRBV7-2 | ASSSRAGGQFEAF
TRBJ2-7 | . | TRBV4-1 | ASSQGPLAGAYEQY
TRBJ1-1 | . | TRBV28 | ASSSSFEAF
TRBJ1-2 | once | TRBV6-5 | ASSYSKLATGFGYT
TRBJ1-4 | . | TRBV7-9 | ASSLGQGNEKLF
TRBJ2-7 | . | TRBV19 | ASSGTGGYEQY
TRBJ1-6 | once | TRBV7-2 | ASSTGSGTGQSPLH
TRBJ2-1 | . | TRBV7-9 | ASSPRAGGSEQF
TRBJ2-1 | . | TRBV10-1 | ASSGGGTHNEQF
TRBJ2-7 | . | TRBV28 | ASSSPGQGYEQY
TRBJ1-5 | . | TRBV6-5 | ASSSARDRGNQPQH
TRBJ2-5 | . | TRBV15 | ATSRDRTAWETQY
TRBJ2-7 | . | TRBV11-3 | ASSRGGGEHEQY
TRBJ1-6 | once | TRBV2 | ATQPSELSGSPLH
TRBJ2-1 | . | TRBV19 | ASRGGGGPGSYNEQF
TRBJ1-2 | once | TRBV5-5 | ASSLASTRGTGGDYT
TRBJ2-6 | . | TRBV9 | ASSVAGHSGANVLT
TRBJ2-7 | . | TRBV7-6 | ASSAGTGGDYEQY
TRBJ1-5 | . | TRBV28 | ASSDPGQSKYSNQPQH
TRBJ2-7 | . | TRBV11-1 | ASSWGQYEQY
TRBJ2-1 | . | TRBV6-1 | ASSESGLAVNEQF
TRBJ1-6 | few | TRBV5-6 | ASSRGNSPLH
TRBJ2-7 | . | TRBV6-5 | ASRSGTEAYEQY
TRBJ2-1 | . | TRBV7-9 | ASSLGRGQGSYNEQF
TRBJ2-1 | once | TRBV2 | ASSVQGIAYNEQF
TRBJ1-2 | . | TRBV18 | ASSGTGGIYGYT
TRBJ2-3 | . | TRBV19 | ASRRLLTDTQY
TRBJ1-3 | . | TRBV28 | ASTPGGRASGNTIY
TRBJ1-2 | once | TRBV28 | ASSFAGIRGYT
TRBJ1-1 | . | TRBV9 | ASSTGTGVGAEAF
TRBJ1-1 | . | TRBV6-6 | ASSRGQGGDTEAF
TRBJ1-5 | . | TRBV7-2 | ASSPQQGINQPQH
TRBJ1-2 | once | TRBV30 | AWTGQSGYT
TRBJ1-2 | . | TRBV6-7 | ASSLLGVRIYGYT
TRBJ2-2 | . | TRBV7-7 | ASSHTELNTGELF
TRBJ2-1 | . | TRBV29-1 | SVEPRTNEQF
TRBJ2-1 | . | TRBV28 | ASSPSKGGFYNEQF
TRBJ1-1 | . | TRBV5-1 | ASSFTLGTKNTEAF
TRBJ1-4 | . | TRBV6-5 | ASSYQVGGGEKLF
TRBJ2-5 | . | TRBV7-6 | ASSWTGTAQETQY
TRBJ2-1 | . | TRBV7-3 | ASSPGLSSYNEQF
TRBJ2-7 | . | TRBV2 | ASRYNRGWSYEQY
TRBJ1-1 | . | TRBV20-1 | RPTGGTEAF
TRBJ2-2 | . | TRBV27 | ASSPNGGATGELF
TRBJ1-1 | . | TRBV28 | ASKELSGQGLNTEAF
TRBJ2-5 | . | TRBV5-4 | ASGRGQETQY
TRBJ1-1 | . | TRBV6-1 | ASSGMWGQGNTEAF
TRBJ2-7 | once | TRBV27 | ASSFVAGNYEQY
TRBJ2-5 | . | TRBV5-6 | ASSLYGGGMKTQY
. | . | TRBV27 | ASRASGGYEQY
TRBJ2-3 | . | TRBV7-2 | ASSSTQGQPTQY
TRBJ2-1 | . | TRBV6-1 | ASSVLAGGSYNEQF
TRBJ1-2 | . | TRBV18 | ASSPIQGSGYGYT
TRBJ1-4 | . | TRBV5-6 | ASSPGIFRGHEKLF
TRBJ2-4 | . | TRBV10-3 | AISEGGLAKNIQY
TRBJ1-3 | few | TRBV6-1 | ASRTGTAGNTIY